Listed below are T cell receptor beta chains from one sample, sequenced in a study of early T cells in non-severe SARS-CoV-2 infection. A single record per CDR3 protein comes from TCRdb applying MiXCR to the 5' RACE reads. The sample contains tens of thousands of distinct CDR3 sequences, around 5.6% of which appear only once. The specimen sequenced was whole blood. These receptors were obtained from an adult who was a healthcare worker with PCR-confirmed SARS-CoV-2 infection or an uninfected control (not recorded which). CDR3s leave out the opening cysteine and the closing phenylalanine or tryptophan. Each record gives: V gene, J gene, D gene, CDR3 protein. A D gene is named only where the DNA matches it firmly.

V gene: TRBV4-2; J gene: TRBJ1-3; D gene: -; CDR3 protein: ASSQDRRNRAGNTIY
V gene: TRBV12-3/TRBV12-4; J gene: TRBJ1-1; D gene: -; CDR3 protein: ASSPGLASSVAF
V gene: TRBV12-3/TRBV12-4; J gene: TRBJ1-6; D gene: TRBD1; CDR3 protein: ASSGQAYNSPLH
V gene: TRBV5-1; J gene: TRBJ2-7; D gene: TRBD1; CDR3 protein: ASSLPGQGFVGEQY
V gene: TRBV27; J gene: TRBJ2-1; D gene: -; CDR3 protein: ASGVSWGKRSDEQF
V gene: TRBV5-1; J gene: TRBJ2-7; D gene: TRBD2; CDR3 protein: ASSAARGLAASSFYEQY
V gene: TRBV15; J gene: TRBJ2-2; D gene: -; CDR3 protein: ATSLHGRAFWDTGELF
V gene: TRBV28; J gene: TRBJ2-7; D gene: -; CDR3 protein: ASSPRRLTFYEQY
V gene: TRBV7-8; J gene: TRBJ2-7; D gene: -; CDR3 protein: ASTPGGRGYEQY
V gene: TRBV7-9; J gene: TRBJ2-1; D gene: -; CDR3 protein: ASSLVGGSYNEQF
V gene: TRBV30; J gene: TRBJ2-5; D gene: TRBD1; CDR3 protein: ACNFRGTAQY
V gene: TRBV28; J gene: TRBJ2-7; D gene: -; CDR3 protein: ASSLQVPYEQY
V gene: TRBV4-1; J gene: TRBJ1-2; D gene: TRBD1; CDR3 protein: ASSQERGQVNYGYT
V gene: TRBV18; J gene: TRBJ1-6; D gene: -; CDR3 protein: ASSPFQGRLDSPLH
V gene: TRBV5-1; J gene: TRBJ2-5; D gene: -; CDR3 protein: ASSLKTGPPETQY
V gene: TRBV5-1; J gene: TRBJ1-1; D gene: -; CDR3 protein: ASSGGTAFKAF
V gene: TRBV4-1; J gene: TRBJ2-5; D gene: -; CDR3 protein: ASSQDGGIGETQY
V gene: TRBV27; J gene: TRBJ1-4; D gene: TRBD1; CDR3 protein: ASSRGGGEKLF
V gene: TRBV5-1; J gene: TRBJ2-7; D gene: -; CDR3 protein: ASSFWYGYEQY
V gene: TRBV7-3; J gene: TRBJ1-6; D gene: -; CDR3 protein: ASSLAENSPLH
V gene: TRBV7-7; J gene: TRBJ2-1; D gene: -; CDR3 protein: ASSLGPGSNEQF
V gene: TRBV7-9; J gene: TRBJ2-7; D gene: TRBD1; CDR3 protein: ASSSPTGTVFSYEQY
V gene: TRBV21-1; J gene: TRBJ2-7; D gene: -; CDR3 protein: ASSPRTGNYEQY
V gene: TRBV7-2; J gene: TRBJ2-5; D gene: TRBD1; CDR3 protein: ASSPLTGGSETQY
V gene: TRBV15; J gene: TRBJ2-6; D gene: TRBD1; CDR3 protein: ATSRAGGRPEGANVLT
V gene: TRBV7-8; J gene: TRBJ1-2; D gene: -; CDR3 protein: ASSLARFTRGGYGYT
V gene: TRBV6-5; J gene: TRBJ2-7; D gene: -; CDR3 protein: ASSYSPRGGGSYEQY
V gene: TRBV12-3/TRBV12-4; J gene: TRBJ2-5; D gene: TRBD1; CDR3 protein: ASSLGQGGLQETQY
V gene: TRBV5-1; J gene: TRBJ2-3; D gene: -; CDR3 protein: ASSLVGGPSDTQY
V gene: TRBV5-1; J gene: TRBJ2-7; D gene: TRBD1; CDR3 protein: ASSSYGRQGSYEQY
V gene: TRBV9; J gene: TRBJ2-3; D gene: -; CDR3 protein: ASSVLPNTDTQY
V gene: TRBV20-1; J gene: TRBJ1-6; D gene: -; CDR3 protein: SAPLGGGRNSPLH
V gene: TRBV30; J gene: TRBJ1-3; D gene: TRBD1; CDR3 protein: AWLANVRTGEFGDTIY
V gene: TRBV20-1; J gene: TRBJ1-2; D gene: -; CDR3 protein: SARDGGGLGYT
V gene: TRBV15; J gene: TRBJ2-3; D gene: -; CDR3 protein: ATSRDLGGGTDTQY
V gene: TRBV29-1; J gene: TRBJ1-1; D gene: TRBD1; CDR3 protein: SVESPGQGWNTEAF
V gene: TRBV30; J gene: TRBJ1-2; D gene: -; CDR3 protein: AWIQIYGYT
V gene: TRBV7-3; J gene: TRBJ1-1; D gene: -; CDR3 protein: ASSLKPRQGYTEAF
V gene: TRBV6-5; J gene: TRBJ1-3; D gene: -; CDR3 protein: ASSLSQTTGNTIY
V gene: TRBV7-2; J gene: TRBJ1-3; D gene: TRBD1; CDR3 protein: ASSADRPNFSGNTIY
V gene: TRBV7-2; J gene: TRBJ2-7; D gene: -; CDR3 protein: ASSAGRRGYEQY